The rows below give T cell receptor beta chains drawn from one sample of a study of graft-versus-host responses after intestinal transplantation. The antigens of these receptors remain unknown. Clones were sequenced by immunoSEQ multiplex PCR, and TCRdb holds only the in-frame ones, with some missing. Of about 51,000 clones in the sample, around 92% are singletons; the top ten hold under 0.65%. The input for sequencing was unstimulated CD4+ T cells sorted from spleen or lymph node cells, taken before transplant. Every receptor here comes from a human donor who was the organ donor for an intestinal transplant. The CDR3 runs from the conserved cysteine through the conserved F or W. D genes are given only for firm matches. The listing skips clone size in some rows; elsewhere it reads once, few, many or a size class.

v_call,clone_size,d_call,j_call,cdr3_aa,cdr3_nt
TRBV6-1,.,TRBD1,TRBJ2-7,CASSPGQGVPYEQYF,TGTGCCAGCAGTCCGGGACAGGGGGTACCCTACGAGCAGTACTTC
TRBV11-2,.,.,TRBJ1-4,CASSFQGRNEKLFF,TGTGCCAGCAGCTTCCAGGGTCGTAATGAAAAACTGTTTTTT
TRBV28,.,.,TRBJ1-4,CASSLGLLNEKLFF,TGTGCCAGCAGTTTAGGGCTCCTTAATGAAAAACTGTTTTTT
TRBV6-1,.,.,TRBJ1-4,CASIQTGFLNEKLFF,TGTGCCAGCATCCAAACAGGGTTCCTAAATGAAAAACTGTTTTTT
TRBV6-5,.,.,TRBJ2-7,CASSYLAGSSYEQYF,TGTGCCAGCAGTTACCTCGCCGGGAGCTCCTACGAGCAGTACTTT
TRBV5-1,.,TRBD2,TRBJ2-7,CASSLGGLAAASYEQYF,TGCGCCAGCAGCTTGGGTGGGCTAGCGGCCGCCTCCTACGAGCAGTACTTC
TRBV7-9,.,.,TRBJ1-2,CASSLGAYGYTF,TGTGCCAGCAGCTTAGGGGCCTATGGCTACACCTTC
TRBV19,.,.,TRBJ1-1,CASSERQILNTEAFF,TGTGCCAGTAGTGAACGACAGATCTTGAACACTGAAGCTTTCTTT
TRBV30,.,.,TRBJ2-3,CAWNAGVSTDTQYF,TGTGCCTGGAATGCGGGTGTAAGCACAGATACGCAGTATTTT
TRBV28,.,TRBD1,TRBJ1-5,CASRWDSQGSNQPQHF,TGTGCCAGCAGGTGGGACAGCCAGGGTAGCAATCAGCCCCAGCATTTT
TRBV28,.,.,TRBJ2-3,CASSFEQGQFTDTQYF,TGTGCCAGCAGTTTTGAGCAGGGACAATTCACAGATACGCAGTATTTT
TRBV28,.,.,TRBJ2-7,CATLPSHVGGNYEQYF,TGTGCCACCCTACCCTCACACGTAGGAGGGAATTACGAGCAGTACTTC
TRBV18,.,.,TRBJ1-1,CASSKGQLNTEAFF,TGTGCCAGCTCAAAAGGACAGCTGAACACTGAAGCTTTCTTT
TRBV2,.,TRBD1,TRBJ1-4,CASNQGEREKLFF,TGTGCCAGCAATCAGGGGGAGAGGGAAAAACTGTTTTTT
TRBV9,few,TRBD1,TRBJ1-1,CASSVTGFRTEAFF,TGTGCCAGCAGCGTGACAGGGTTTCGAACTGAAGCTTTCTTT
TRBV28,once,TRBD1,TRBJ2-5,CASSPPDRAETQYF,TGTGCCAGCAGTCCACCGGACAGGGCAGAGACCCAGTACTTC
TRBV11-2,.,.,TRBJ2-7,CASSLGYNSYEQYF,TGTGCCAGCAGCTTAGGATACAACTCCTACGAGCAGTACTTC
TRBV7-9,.,.,TRBJ2-2,CASSLGATNTGELFF,TGTGCCAGCAGCTTAGGTGCGACGAACACCGGGGAGCTGTTTTTT
TRBV7-9,.,.,TRBJ2-7,CATSIRESYEQYF,TGTGCCACCAGCATACGGGAAAGCTACGAGCAGTACTTC
TRBV4-3,.,TRBD2,TRBJ2-3,CASSQGTSGMVDTQYF,TGCGCCAGCAGCCAAGGGACTAGCGGGATGGTGGATACGCAGTATTTT
TRBV6-6,.,.,TRBJ2-3,CASSYGGHGSTDTQYF,TGTGCCAGCAGTTACGGGGGACACGGTAGCACAGATACGCAGTATTTT
TRBV28,once,TRBD1,TRBJ1-2,CASSLPGQGTLGGYGYTF,TGTGCCAGCAGTTTACCGGGACAGGGCACCCTAGGCGGCTATGGCTACACCTTC
TRBV2,.,TRBD2,TRBJ2-7,CASSEAPGTSGEQYF,TGTGCCAGCAGTGAAGCGCCTGGGACTAGCGGCGAGCAGTACTTC
TRBV4-2,.,.,TRBJ2-5,CASSQGGGETQYF,TGTGCCAGCAGCCAAGGAGGGGGAGAGACCCAGTACTTC
TRBV19,.,TRBD1,TRBJ2-1,CASRIGTGFSYNEQFF,TGTGCCAGTAGGATTGGGACAGGGTTTTCCTACAATGAGCAGTTCTTC
TRBV2,.,.,TRBJ2-1,CASSEVGGSYNEQFF,TGTGCCAGCAGTGAAGTGGGGGGATCCTACAATGAGCAGTTCTTC
TRBV4-2,.,TRBD2,TRBJ2-1,CASSARGGRYYNEQFF,TGTGCCAGCAGCGCGCGCGGGGGGCGTTACTACAATGAGCAGTTCTTC
TRBV18,.,TRBD1,TRBJ1-1,CASSPGQGAGNTEAFF,TGTGCCAGCTCACCCGGACAGGGGGCCGGGAACACTGAAGCTTTCTTT
TRBV19,.,.,TRBJ2-3,CASRMTSTDTQYF,TGTGCCAGTAGGATGACTAGCACAGATACGCAGTATTTT
TRBV6-4,.,.,TRBJ2-1,CASSDFLGYEQFF,TGTGCCAGCAGTGACTTTCTAGGCTATGAGCAGTTCTTC
TRBV11-3,.,.,TRBJ1-5,CASSLAKQSNQPQHF,TGTGCCAGCAGCTTAGCGAAACAGAGCAATCAGCCCCAGCATTTT
TRBV9,once,TRBD2,TRBJ2-1,CASSPRLAGSYNEQFF,TGTGCCAGCAGCCCCAGACTAGCGGGCTCCTACAATGAGCAGTTCTTC
TRBV18,.,.,TRBJ2-3,CASSLASGADTQYF,TGTGCCAGCTCACTAGCTTCAGGGGCAGATACGCAGTATTTT
TRBV4-1,.,.,TRBJ2-3,CASSPPTGSSTDTQYF,TGCGCCAGCAGCCCCCCTACAGGTTCTAGCACAGATACGCAGTATTTT
TRBV11-1,.,TRBD1,TRBJ2-7,CASSLRQGYEQYF,TGTGCCAGCAGCTTAAGACAGGGGTACGAGCAGTACTTC
TRBV19,.,TRBD1,TRBJ2-7,CASSITGQGVYEQYF,TGTGCCAGTAGTATAACCGGACAGGGGGTTTACGAGCAGTACTTC
TRBV28,.,TRBD2,TRBJ2-4,CASSLGLAGGKNIQYF,TGTGCCAGCAGTTTGGGACTAGCGGGAGGCAAAAACATTCAGTACTTC
TRBV28,.,TRBD1,TRBJ1-2,CASTWDRPDLNHGYTF,TGTGCCAGCACCTGGGACAGGCCGGACCTGAATCATGGCTACACCTTC
TRBV30,.,.,TRBJ2-1,CAGGLNEQFF,TGTGCCGGGGGCCTTAATGAGCAGTTCTTC
TRBV19,.,.,TRBJ2-7,CASSKGQLQSYEQYF,TGTGCCAGTAGTAAGGGGCAGCTTCAATCCTACGAGCAGTACTTC
TRBV30,.,.,TRBJ1-5,CAWSPLQSGVSNQPQHF,TGTGCCTGGAGCCCCCTCCAAAGCGGGGTTAGCAATCAGCCCCAGCATTTT
TRBV28,.,TRBD2,TRBJ2-4,CASSLSLAGSKNIQYF,TGTGCCAGCAGTTTATCCCTAGCGGGATCCAAAAACATTCAGTACTTC
TRBV23-1,.,TRBD1,TRBJ1-1,CASSQSTGGTEAFF,TGCGCCAGCAGTCAATCGACAGGGGGCACTGAAGCTTTCTTT
TRBV7-9,.,.,TRBJ2-4,CASSPGQKNIQYF,TGTGCCAGCAGCCCCGGACAGAAAAACATTCAGTACTTC
TRBV19,.,.,TRBJ1-5,CASSIDQGNQPQHF,TGTGCCAGTAGTATAGATCAGGGTAATCAGCCCCAGCATTTT
TRBV7-2,.,.,TRBJ2-4,CASTQTPEGANIQYF,TGTGCCAGCACCCAAACCCCCGAGGGTGCAAACATTCAGTACTTC
TRBV7-2,.,.,TRBJ1-3,CASSLFSGGEGNTIYF,TGTGCCAGCAGCTTATTCTCGGGAGGGGAGGGAAACACCATATATTTT
TRBV30,.,TRBD1,TRBJ1-2,CAWSPGQGYGYTF,TGTGCCTGGAGTCCTGGACAGGGCTATGGCTACACCTTC
TRBV5-4,.,TRBD2,TRBJ2-1,CASSLYTSGTNEQFF,TGTGCCAGCAGCTTGTATACTAGCGGGACCAATGAGCAGTTCTTC
TRBV5-1,.,.,TRBJ1-2,CASSFGGMEGYTF,TGCGCCAGCAGCTTCGGGGGGATGGAAGGCTACACCTTC
TRBV28,.,.,TRBJ2-4,CASSFRDTNIIAKNIQYF,TGTGCCAGCAGTTTCCGGGACACTAATATCATAGCCAAAAACATTCAGTACTTC
TRBV11-1,.,.,TRBJ2-1,CASSYTGEVNEQFF,TGTGCCAGCAGCTACACGGGAGAGGTAAATGAGCAGTTCTTC
TRBV5-1,.,.,TRBJ2-7,CASSPQVNSYEQYF,TGCGCCAGCAGCCCCCAAGTAAACAGTTACGAGCAGTACTTC
TRBV5-1,.,TRBD1,TRBJ2-6,CASSFKGTGVSGANVLTF,TGCGCCAGCAGCTTTAAGGGGACAGGGGTTTCTGGGGCCAACGTCCTGACTTTC
TRBV7-8,few,.,TRBJ2-3,CASSFRGTDTQYF,TGTGCCAGCAGCTTTCGGGGCACAGATACGCAGTATTTT
TRBV30,.,.,TRBJ1-5,CAWSVYNQPQHF,TGTGCCTGGAGTGTCTACAATCAGCCCCAGCATTTT
TRBV28,.,TRBD1,TRBJ2-7,CASSDPGQGTREQYF,TGTGCCAGCAGCGACCCGGGACAGGGGACTAGAGAGCAGTACTTC
TRBV9,.,TRBD2,TRBJ2-1,CASSAGVASGYNEQFF,TGTGCCAGCAGCGCGGGGGTGGCTAGCGGCTACAATGAGCAGTTCTTC
TRBV27,.,.,TRBJ1-3,CASSSRRGQPWTIYF,TGTGCCAGCAGTTCACGACGCGGACAGCCCTGGACCATATATTTT
TRBV5-1,.,TRBD2,TRBJ2-5,CASSLTSGQETQYF,TGCGCCAGCAGCTTAACTAGCGGACAAGAGACCCAGTACTTC